A single sample is the source of the 29 T cell receptor beta chains below, sequenced in a study of T cells after yellow fever vaccination. Each CDR3 protein is one row after TCRdb ran MiXCR on the 5' RACE reads. Of around 530,000 distinct CDR3 sequences in the sample, 17% were seen once. Here the sequenced sample was PBMCs, taken about 5 days after the first yellow fever vaccination. The receptors here all came from a man between 18 and 29 years old who received the YFV17D yellow fever vaccine.

V gene TRBV7-2 combines with J gene TRBJ2-2; 8 bases align to TRBD2. Germline-derived CDR1 and CDR2 are SGHTA and FQGNSA. This CDR3 is 16 amino acids long. V trimming: 0 bases; J trimming: 4 bases; junction bases outside the gene matches: 4. The CDR3 DNA is TGTGCCAGCAGCTTAGCGCAGCGGGGGAGCACCGGGGAGCTGTTTTTT. Protein product: CASSLAQRGSTGELFF. The variable domain in full, with the rest retrieved from reference TRBV7-2 and TRBJ2-2, is GAGVSQSPSNKVTEKGKDVELRCDPISGHTALYWYRQSLGQGLEFLIYFQGNSAPDKSGLPSDRFSAERTGGSVSTLTIQRTQQEDSAVYLCASSLAQRGSTGELFFGEGSRLTVL.

J is TRBJ2-3 and V is TRBV5-1, with D possibly TRBD2 on 5 matching bases. Germline CDR1 SGHRS, CDR2 YFSETQ. This CDR3 has 12 amino acids. The ends were cut back, 4 bases at V and 6 bases at J, with 9 bases in the middle. CDR3 sequence reads: CASSGGLDTQYF. The CDR3 coding sequence is TGCGCCAGCAGCGGAGGTTTGGATACGCAGTATTTT.

V and J are TRBV4-3 and TRBJ1-5; no clear D. V lost 1 base to trimming and J lost 6 bases, with 16 bases between them. Per the germline V gene, CDR1 is LGHNA and CDR2 is YSLEER. The CDR3 covers 16 residues. CDR3 nucleotides: TGCGCCAGCAGCCAAGGGGCCCTGCGTGGGGTTCAGCCCCAGCATTTT. Residues: CASSQGALRGVQPQHF.

This clonotype was recorded a few times. CDR3 nucleotides: TGTGCCAGCAGCGTAGGGTGGGATCAGCCCCAGCATTTT. This codes for CASSVGWDQPQHF. This chain links TRBV9 with TRBJ1-5; D not resolved. The CDR3 consists of 13 residues. Looked up from germline, CDR1 is SGDLS and CDR2 is YYNGEE. The V and J ends lost 0 bases and 5 bases respectively, with 6 bases between them.

The chain couples TRBV7-6 to TRBJ2-1, with D tentatively TRBD2 (6 bases). The V gene's germline CDR1 is SGHVS and CDR2 FNYEAQ. The CDR3 spans 16 residues. V gave up 7 bases and J gave up 4 bases, with 20 bases separating them. This CDR3 is CASNPLGDGGYNEQFF. The CDR3 nucleotides are TGTGCCAGCAACCCCCTGGGGGACGGGGGATACAATGAGCAGTTCTTC.

Here the CDR3 reads CASSKGNRGPVTGNLGGEKLFF. Written as DNA, the CDR3 is TGTGCCAGCAGCAAAGGGAATCGAGGCCCCGTGACAGGAAACCTCGGGGGTGAAAAACTGTTTTTT. This chain uses TRBV21-1 with TRBJ1-4; the table gives TRBD1 as D, unverified against the DNA. TRBV21-1 is a recognized pseudogene. The CDR3 is 22 residues long.

CDR3 protein: CASSPTSFQPQHF. The CDR3 DNA reads TGTGCCAGCAGCCCGACATCTTTTCAGCCCCAGCATTTT. The genes are TRBV7-2 and TRBJ1-5; D gene unclear. CDR1 SGHTA and CDR2 FQGNSA come from the germline V gene. V was trimmed by 5 bases and J by 6 bases, leaving 11 bases between them. CDR3 length: 13 amino acids.

Many counts were recorded for this clonotype. This chain joins TRBV5-1 and TRBJ2-3; D gene uncertain. The germline V gene has CDR1 SGHRS and CDR2 YFSETQ. Trimming pared 1 base from V and 5 bases from J, leaving 11 bases between. This CDR3 has 14 residues. CDR3 bases: TGCGCCAGCAGCTTGAATTTAGCACAAGATACGCAGTATTTT. This encodes CASSLNLAQDTQYF.

The chain links TRBV7-2 to TRBJ2-5; no reliable D call. Germline V gene sequence: CDR1 SGHTA, CDR2 FQGNSA. Deletions cut 2 bases from V and 3 bases from J, with 4 bases between. The CDR3 is made up of 12 amino acids. The CDR3 nucleotides read TGTGCCAGCAGCTTATCCAAAGAGACCCAGTACTTC. This sequence encodes CASSLSKETQYF.

The chain carries TRBV21-1 and TRBJ2-7. TRBV21-1 is given as a pseudogene. The CDR3 spans 11 residues. CDR3 protein: CASKLTYEQYV. In nucleotides, the CDR3 is TGTGCCAGCAAGCTAACCTACGAGCAGTACGTC.

This clonotype appeared a few times. This sequence joins TRBV7-3 and TRBJ1-1; perhaps TRBD1 as D (5 bases). CDR1 and CDR2 (germline): SGHTA, FQGTGA. This CDR3 region has 14 residues. The V and J ends lost 5 bases and 6 bases respectively, with 16 bases between them. CDR3 nucleotides: TGTGCCAGCAGCCGTACCGGGGGAAAAGCTGAAGCTTTCTTT. Translating gives CASSRTGGKAEAFF.

This clonotype was observed a handful of times. The chain couples TRBV5-1 to TRBJ1-1; no definite D call. The CDR3 spans 14 residues. V dropped 2 bases and J dropped 7 bases, with 15 bases sitting between them. Germline V gene lookup returns CDR1 SGHRS and CDR2 YFSETQ. Written as DNA, the CDR3 is TGCGCCAGCAGCTTTGACCCAGGCCGGCTTGAAGCTTTCTTT. Translated: CASSFDPGRLEAFF.

The sample holds a few counts of this clonotype. The chain couples TRBV28 to TRBJ2-3, with 8 bases lining up with TRBD2. Per germline, CDR1 MDHEN and CDR2 SYDVKM. CDR3 size: 15 residues. V shed 6 bases and J 4 bases; nucleotides not matched to a gene: 9. CDR3 loop: CASRRLAIMSDTQYF. The CDR3 DNA reads TGTGCCAGCAGGCGACTAGCGATTATGTCAGATACGCAGTATTTT.

This clonotype was observed a few times. This chain joins TRBV2 and TRBJ2-7, with 10 bases aligning to TRBD1. The CDR3 length is 13 residues. V lost 6 bases, J lost 2 bases, and 1 base stayed unmatched. CDR1 is SNHLY, CDR2 FYNNEI, per germline. The CDR3 sequence: CASRGQGAYEQYF. As DNA, the CDR3 is TGTGCCAGCAGAGGACAGGGGGCCTACGAGCAGTACTTC.

This clonotype has a handful of counts. DNA of the CDR3: TGTGCCAGCAGCCAAGTTTCCAGCGGCACAGATACGCAGTATTTT. Protein sequence: CASSQVSSGTDTQYF. The chain carries TRBV3-1 and TRBJ2-3; D gene ambiguous. V lost 1 base and J 1 base, leaving 9 bases between the germline ends. Germline assignment: CDR1 LGHDT and CDR2 YNNKEL (reference sequence). This CDR3 region has 15 residues.

In its sample, this clonotype was seen a few times. J is TRBJ1-5 and V is TRBV4-1; TRBD1 aligns across 9 bases. CDR3 size: 15 residues. Looked up from germline, CDR1 is MGHRA and CDR2 is YSYEKL. Unmatched junction bases numbered 6, after V lost 4 bases and J lost 5 bases. CDR3 sequence: CASSRWGQGYQPQHF. The CDR3 DNA reads TGCGCCAGCAGCCGTTGGGGACAGGGTTATCAGCCCCAGCATTTT.

This chain joins TRBV25-1 and TRBJ2-5; D is possibly TRBD2 (5 bases). Trimming stripped 5 bases from V and 4 bases from J, with 20 bases between. The CDR3 consists of 16 residues. The germline gives CDR1 MGHDK, CDR2 SYGVNS. The CDR3 loop reads CASSNPGVPRAETQYF. Written as DNA, the CDR3 is TGTGCCAGCAGTAACCCCGGGGTCCCGCGGGCAGAGACCCAGTACTTC. The whole variable domain, filled in from reference TRBV25-1 and TRBJ2-5, reads EADIYQTPRYLVIGTGKKITLECSQTMGHDKMYWYQQDPGMELHLIHYSYGVNSTEKGDLSSESTVSRIRTEHFPLTLESARPSHTSQYLCASSNPGVPRAETQYFGPGTRLLVL.

The chain couples TRBV2 to TRBJ1-1; tentative D call: TRBD1 (6 bases). Trimming removed 6 bases from V and 11 bases from J, with 19 bases in between. CDR3 size: 13 residues. Germline assignment: CDR1 SNHLY and CDR2 FYNNEI. The CDR3 nucleotides read TGTGCCAGCAGCGCAAACAGGGAGTTGGTGGCTTTCTTT. Protein product: CASSANRELVAFF.

V and J are TRBV28 and TRBJ2-7, with D possibly being TRBD1 (6 bases). The CDR3 runs to 13 residues. V gave up 10 bases and J gave up 0 bases, with 13 bases separating them. Germline V gene sequence: CDR1 MDHEN, CDR2 SYDVKM. For the CDR3, the DNA is TGTGCCACCCGAGACAGGAGCTCCTACGAGCAGTACGTC. Translated: CATRDRSSYEQYV.

This chain links TRBV4-2 with TRBJ1-5; D ambiguous. Deletions cut 0 bases from V and 5 bases from J, with 5 bases between. The CDR3 has 13 residues. The germline CDR1 and CDR2 sequences are LGHNA and YNFKEQ. The CDR3 spells CASSQEFHQPQHF. CDR3 in DNA: TGTGCCAGCAGCCAAGAGTTCCATCAGCCCCAGCATTTT.

The chain recombines TRBV6-1 with TRBJ2-7, with TRBD1 identical over 7 bases. The trim removed 8 bases at V and 6 bases at J, leaving 10 bases unmatched. The CDR3 has 13 residues. The V gene's germline CDR1 is MNHNS and CDR2 SASEGT. As DNA, the CDR3 is TGTGCCAGCCGAGGCAGGGGGATATCCGAGCAGTACTTC. The encoded protein is CASRGRGISEQYF.

The chain employs TRBV7-8 and TRBJ2-1; 9 bases are a match to TRBD1. The CDR3 runs 15 residues. V gave up 5 bases and J gave up 4 bases; unmatched junction bases: 6. Germline assignment: CDR1 SGHVS and CDR2 FQNEAQ. The CDR3 region is CASSQGQGNYNEQFF. CDR3 nucleotide sequence: TGTGCCAGCAGCCAGGGACAGGGAAATTACAATGAGCAGTTCTTC.

V is TRBV25-1 and J is TRBJ2-3; 9 bases map to TRBD1. Looked up from germline, CDR1 is MGHDK and CDR2 is SYGVNS. The CDR3 has 14 residues. The ends lost 7 bases at V and 2 bases at J; junction bases unmatched: 4. CDR3 sequence reads: CASMGDRVTDTQYF. The CDR3 DNA sequence: TGTGCCAGCATGGGGGACAGGGTCACAGATACGCAGTATTTT. Together with reference TRBV25-1 and TRBJ2-3, the CDR3 gives the full variable domain: EADIYQTPRYLVIGTGKKITLECSQTMGHDKMYWYQQDPGMELHLIHYSYGVNSTEKGDLSSESTVSRIRTEHFPLTLESARPSHTSQYLCASMGDRVTDTQYFGPGTRLTVL.

The chain combines TRBV4-1 with TRBJ2-4, with 7 bases identical to TRBD2. The CDR3 runs 17 residues. Germline V gene data show CDR1 as MGHRA and CDR2 as YSYEKL. V trimming: 3 bases; J trimming: 0 bases; junction bases outside the gene matches: 8. The CDR3 DNA reads TGCGCCAGCAGCCAGGAGCGGGGAGTGCTAGCCAAAAACATTCAGTACTTC. Translation gives CASSQERGVLAKNIQYF.

This clonotype was seen more than once but under ten times. The CDR3 DNA reads as TGTGCCAGCAGCGTAGTCCCCACCTCGGGGGAAAAACTGTTTTTT. It codes for CASSVVPTSGEKLFF. V and J are TRBV9 and TRBJ1-4; no clear D. CDR1 and CDR2 from the germline V gene are SGDLS and YYNGEE. The ends were cut back, 0 bases at V and 8 bases at J, with 14 bases in the middle. The CDR3 has 15 residues.

This clonotype was seen many times. V is TRBV5-8 and J is TRBJ2-3; maybe TRBD2 (6 bases). The V and J ends lost 0 bases and 2 bases respectively, with 7 bases between them. The CDR3 loop spans 14 amino acids. Germline loops: CDR1 SGHTS, CDR2 YDEGEE. The CDR3 nucleotides read TGTGCCAGCAGCTTGGGGGACTTCACAGATACGCAGTATTTT. Its translation: CASSLGDFTDTQYF.

In its sample, this clonotype was seen a few times. CDR3 sequence: CASSPRPGTGTDTQYF. For the CDR3, the DNA is TGTGCCAGCAGCCCCCGTCCTGGGACAGGCACAGATACGCAGTATTTT. V and J are TRBV9 and TRBJ2-3; 7 nucleotides align to TRBD1. This CDR3 is 16 amino acids long. Germline CDR1 and CDR2: SGDLS and YYNGEE. The J segment lost 1 base and the V segment lost 4 bases, leaving 9 bases of the junction unmatched.

This clonotype was observed at least ten times. One junction end does not reproduce the germline sequence, and a read error may be involved. The rearrangement links TRBV7-9 to TRBJ1-5, with 8 bases aligning to TRBD1. Germline V lookup: CDR1 SEHNR, CDR2 FQNEAQ (reference sequence). This CDR3 is built from 13 residues. CDR3 nucleotides: TGCGCCAGCAGCCCACAGGGGGATCAGCCCCAGCATTTT. It codes for CASSPQGDQPQHF. Together with reference TRBV7-9 and TRBJ1-5, the CDR3 gives the full variable domain: DTGVSQNPRHKITKRGQNVTFRCDPISEHNRLYWYRQTLGQGPEFLTYFQNEAQLEKSRLLSDRFSAERPKGSFSTLEIQRTEQGDSAMYLCASSPQGDQPQHFGDGTRLSIL.

This clonotype was observed a few times. The chain combines TRBV20-1 with TRBJ2-5, with 7 nucleotides matching TRBD2. The germline V gene encodes CDR1 DFQATT and CDR2 SNEGSKA (reference sequence). This CDR3 is 13 amino acids long. V was pared by 6 bases and J by 1 base, with 5 bases of the junction left unmatched. This CDR3 is CSAPASGQETQYF. Here the CDR3 DNA reads TGCAGTGCCCCCGCTAGCGGCCAAGAGACCCAGTACTTC.